This T cell receptor (beta chain) was recovered during a study of cytomegalovirus exposure and HLA in healthy donors. Study overall: Within the Caucasian-associated ancestry cluster were under 85% of the roughly 400 genotyped donors.

V was cut by 3 bases and J by 0 bases, with 5 bases left in between. Germline loops: CDR1 KGHSH, CDR2 LQKENI. The CDR3 contains 13 residues. The PCR contained 60 Vbeta and 13 Jbeta primers. The data were produced by immunoSEQ multiplex PCR, yet TCRdb's version contains in-frame clones alone and is incomplete. The sample records 110,000 to 150,000 clones, approximately 79% being singletons. Sequencing input: PBMCs. J is TRBJ1-1 and V is TRBV18; D uncertain. The clonotype comes from a woman in her 30s in good health and CMV-seronegative. CDR3: CASSPTLNTEAFF. CDR3 in DNA: TGTGCCAGCTCACCTACACTGAACACTGAAGCTTTCTTT.